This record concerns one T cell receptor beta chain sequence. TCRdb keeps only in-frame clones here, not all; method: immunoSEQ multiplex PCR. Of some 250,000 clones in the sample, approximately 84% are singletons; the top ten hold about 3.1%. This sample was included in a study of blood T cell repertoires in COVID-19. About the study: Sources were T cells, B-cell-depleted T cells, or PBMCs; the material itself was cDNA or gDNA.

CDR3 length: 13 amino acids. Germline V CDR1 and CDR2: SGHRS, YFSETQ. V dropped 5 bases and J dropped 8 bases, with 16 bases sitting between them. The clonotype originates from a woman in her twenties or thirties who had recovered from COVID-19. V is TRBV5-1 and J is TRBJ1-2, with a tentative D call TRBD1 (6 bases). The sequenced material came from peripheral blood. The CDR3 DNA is TGCGCCAGCAGTTCTACAGGGATTGGAGGCTACACCTTC. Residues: CASSSTGIGGYTF.